This T cell receptor (beta chain) is drawn from a study of graft-versus-host responses after intestinal transplantation. Findings of the study overall: Subjects displaying graft-donor T cell macrochimerism possessed elevated graft-versus-host to host-versus-graft clonal ratios inside allografts. Early declines in HvG clones that occurred post-transplant were associated with peak circulating GvH clone levels. GvH clones detected in recipient marrow included some appearing first in ileum or blood.

As regards this clone: Its antigen remains unknown.

Sequenced by immunoSEQ multiplex PCR; TCRdb stores in-frame clones only, minus some. In the table there are about 57,000 clones, around nine tenths of which are singletons. Per germline, CDR1 SGHVS and CDR2 FQNEAQ. V was shortened by 4 bases and J by 7 bases, with 17 bases between the two germline ends. The CDR3 loop spans 16 amino acids. Material: PBMCs, obtained 26 days after transplant. This receptor was obtained from a human patient who received an intestinal transplant, so some T cells may come from the graft donor. This chain connects TRBV7-8 to TRBJ1-6; weak D call: TRBD1 (6 bases). CDR3: CASSWEGVPQNSPLHF. The CDR3 coding sequence is TGTGCCAGCAGCTGGGAGGGGGTACCCCAGAATTCACCCCTCCACTTT.